What follows are 4 T cell receptor beta chains derived from one specimen sequenced in a study of blood T cell repertoires in COVID-19. Assay: immunoSEQ multiplex PCR; the TCRdb copy retains only in-frame clones and omits some. Of some 50,000 clones in the sample, about 81% are singletons; the top ten hold about 4.5%. Sequencing used peripheral blood. The receptors stem from a man aged 50 to 59 with active COVID-19.

This clone was counted between two and nine times. The chain combines TRBV5-1 with TRBJ1-6; TRBD1 is a possible D gene (5 bases). Germline CDR1 reads SGHRS; CDR2 reads YFSETQ. There are 15 residues in the CDR3. Trimming removed 4 bases at V and 10 bases at J, with 18 bases between. CDR3 bases: TGCGCCAGCAGCCTGGGCGGGACGGACGGGTCACCCCTCCACTTT. It specifies CASSLGGTDGSPLHF.

CDR3 in amino acids: CASSVAGTAKGELFF. The CDR3 DNA is TGTGCCAGCAGCGTAGCCGGGACAGCGAAGGGGGAGCTGTTTTTT. The chain is built from TRBV9 and TRBJ2-2, with TRBD1 identical over 7 bases. Germline CDR1 SGDLS, CDR2 YYNGEE. The CDR3 has 15 residues. The junction had 7 bases not matched to a gene; V was cut back by 0 bases and J by 8 bases. Filled out from reference TRBV9 and TRBJ2-2, the complete variable domain reads DSGVTQTPKHLITATGQRVTLRCSPRSGDLSVYWYQQSLDQGLQFLIQYYNGEERAKGNILERFSAQQFPDLHSELNLSSLELGDSALYFCASSVAGTAKGELFFGEGSRLTVL.

This chain links TRBV10-3 with TRBJ2-5, with D uncertain. Trimming stripped 2 bases from V and 2 bases from J, with 6 bases between. The germline CDR1 and CDR2 sequences are ENHRY and SYGVKD. The CDR3 is 13 residues long. The CDR3 protein is CAISETEQETQYF. CDR3 DNA sequence: TGTGCCATCAGTGAGACAGAACAAGAGACCCAGTACTTC.

This chain connects TRBV28 to TRBJ1-3; perhaps TRBD1 as D (5 bases). The V end was cut by 2 bases, the J end by 0 bases, with 11 bases between. Germline CDR1 and CDR2: MDHEN and SYDVKM. CDR3 length: 16 amino acids. The CDR3 is CASSLVRDFSGNTIYF. CDR3 nucleotide sequence: TGTGCCAGCAGTTTAGTTAGGGACTTCTCTGGAAACACCATATATTTT.